One T cell receptor (beta chain) is described in this entry. The antigen remains unidentified. Deletions cut 5 bases from V and 1 base from J, with 8 bases between. CDR3 length: 13 amino acids. The germline gives CDR1 SGHTA, CDR2 FQGNSA. The table came from immunoSEQ multiplex PCR; TCRdb's copy has only in-frame clones and leaves some out. In the table there are about 170,000 clones, about nine tenths of which are singletons. These data are taken from a study of T cell responses to AZD1222 COVID-19 vaccine. Study outcomes and limitations: Repertoires were sampled only after the peak T cell response. Rises in breadth and depth of Spike-specific TCRs came after two AZD1222 doses. Targets within unmutated variant regions were reportedly found for nearly half of spike-specific TCRs. Donors were chiefly white British, with a greater number of females, and clonal diversity was perhaps underestimated.

The sequence came from an adult in good health. Sequencing used peripheral blood, obtained on day 0 of AZD1222 vaccination. The V gene is TRBV7-2, the J gene TRBJ1-2; D is ambiguous. The CDR3 loop is CASSRTFNYGYTF. DNA of the CDR3: TGTGCCAGCAGCCGGACCTTTAACTATGGCTACACCTTC.